The T cell receptor beta chain under discussion was sequenced for a study of immune cell composition in non-small cell lung cancer. For the study at large: Tumours were mainly lung adenocarcinoma or squamous cell carcinoma.

About this clone: The target antigen is unknown.

The method was immunoSEQ multiplex PCR; TCRdb's version includes in-frame clones alone and lacks a portion of them. This table holds about 8,000 clones, roughly 65% found once. Genomic DNA came from frozen unsorted single-cell suspensions. Study-wide points: Squamous lung tumours showed higher top 10 clone scores and clonality than adenocarcinomas.

Material for sequencing was lung tumor tissue. The sequence was obtained from a human donor with non-small cell lung cancer.

CDR3 bases: TGTGCCAGCAGCCCCCGGGCTGGGAGGGTACAAGAGACCCAGTACTTC. Amino acids: CASSPRAGRVQETQYF. The chain joins TRBV11-1 to TRBJ2-5; TRBD2 matches 7 bases. Germline V lookup: CDR1 SGHAT, CDR2 FQDESV (reference sequence). The ends lost 5 bases at V and 2 bases at J; junction bases unmatched: 11. The CDR3 contains 16 residues. The full variable domain, its missing parts supplied by reference TRBV11-1 and TRBJ2-5, is EAEVAQSPRYKITEKSQAVAFWCDPISGHATLYWYRQILGQGPELLVQFQDESVVDDSQLPKDRFSAERLKGVDSTLKIQPAELGDSAMYLCASSPRAGRVQETQYFGPGTRLLVL.